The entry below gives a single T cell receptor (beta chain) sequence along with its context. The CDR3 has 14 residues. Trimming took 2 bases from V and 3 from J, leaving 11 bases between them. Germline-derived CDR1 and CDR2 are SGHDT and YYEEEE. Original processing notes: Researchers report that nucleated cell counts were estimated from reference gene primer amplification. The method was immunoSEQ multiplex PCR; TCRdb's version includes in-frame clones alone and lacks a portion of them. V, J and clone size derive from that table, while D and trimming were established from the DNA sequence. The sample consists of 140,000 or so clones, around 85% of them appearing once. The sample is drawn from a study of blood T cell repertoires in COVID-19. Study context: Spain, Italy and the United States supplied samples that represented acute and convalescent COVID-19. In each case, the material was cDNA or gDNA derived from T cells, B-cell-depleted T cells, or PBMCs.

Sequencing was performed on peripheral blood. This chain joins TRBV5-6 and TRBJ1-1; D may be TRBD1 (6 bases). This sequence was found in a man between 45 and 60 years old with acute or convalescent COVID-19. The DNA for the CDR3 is TGTGCCAGCAGCTTAGGGGGACTACACACTGAAGCTTTCTTT. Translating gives CASSLGGLHTEAFF.